This TCR beta chain was recorded in a study of beta chain features in type 1 diabetes. Study summary: Patient and healthy donor groups were alike in age, gender and cell yields. Researchers looked at roughly 110 million sorted cells across all samples. Overall study findings and caveats: A pattern of fewer insertions and more deletions at VDJ junctions was seen in type 1 diabetes patients. Shorter TCRB CDR3s, moderately but significantly so, marked every one of the four CD4+ subsets in Type 1 diabetes patients.

Stem cell-like memory, regulatory, central memory and naive CD4+ cells were sorted via CD45RO/CCR7/CD25/CD127/CD95/CD27. Remarks on this clone: Antigen: not known.

The entirety of the isolated RNA underwent reverse transcription, so expressed TCRB transcripts were sequenced. Clones were sequenced by immunoSEQ multiplex PCR, and TCRdb holds only the in-frame ones, with some missing. The sample includes around 260,000 clones, roughly 21% of them seen just once. The CDR3 runs to 14 residues. Germline loops: CDR1 MDHEN, CDR2 SYDVKM. Trimming cost V 5 bases and J 3 bases; bases outside gene matches: 1. This chain links TRBV28 with TRBJ1-4, with 9 bases that match TRBD1. The receptor comes from a woman between 40 and 55 years old with type 1 diabetes. What was sequenced was naive CD4+ T cells from blood. DNA of the CDR3: TGTGCCAGCAGTAGGACAGGGGCTAATGAAAAACTGTTTTTT. This gives the protein CASSRTGANEKLFF.